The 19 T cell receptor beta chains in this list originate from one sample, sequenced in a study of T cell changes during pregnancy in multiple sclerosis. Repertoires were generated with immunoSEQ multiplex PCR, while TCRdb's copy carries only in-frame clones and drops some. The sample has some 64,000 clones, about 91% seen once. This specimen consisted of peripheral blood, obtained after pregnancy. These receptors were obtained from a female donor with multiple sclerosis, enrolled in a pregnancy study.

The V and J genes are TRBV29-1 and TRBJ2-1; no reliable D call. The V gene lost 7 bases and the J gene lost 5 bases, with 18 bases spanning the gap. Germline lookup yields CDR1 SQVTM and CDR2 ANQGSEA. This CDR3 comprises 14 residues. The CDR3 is CSGAFGGFNNEQFF. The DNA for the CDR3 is TGCAGCGGCGCCTTTGGCGGTTTTAACAATGAGCAGTTCTTC.

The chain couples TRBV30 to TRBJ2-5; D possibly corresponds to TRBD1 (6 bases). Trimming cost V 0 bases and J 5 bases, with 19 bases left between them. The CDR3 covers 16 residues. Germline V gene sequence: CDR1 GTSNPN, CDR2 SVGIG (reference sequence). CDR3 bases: TGTGCCTGGAGTGTGGGGGCAGGGGTCCTGGGGGAGACCCAGTACTTC. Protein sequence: CAWSVGAGVLGETQYF.

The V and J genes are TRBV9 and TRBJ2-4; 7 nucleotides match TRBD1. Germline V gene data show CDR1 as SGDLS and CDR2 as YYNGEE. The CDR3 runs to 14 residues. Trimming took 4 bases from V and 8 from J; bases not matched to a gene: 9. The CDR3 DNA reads TGTGCCAGCAGCCCTGAAGGGACAGTCTACATTCAGTACTTC. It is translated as CASSPEGTVYIQYF.

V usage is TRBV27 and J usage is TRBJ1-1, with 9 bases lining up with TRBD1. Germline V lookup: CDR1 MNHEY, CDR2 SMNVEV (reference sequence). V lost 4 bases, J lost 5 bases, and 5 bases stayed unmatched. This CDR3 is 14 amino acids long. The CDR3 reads CASSSGTGSTEAFF. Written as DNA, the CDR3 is TGTGCCAGCAGTTCCGGGACAGGGAGTACTGAAGCTTTCTTT.

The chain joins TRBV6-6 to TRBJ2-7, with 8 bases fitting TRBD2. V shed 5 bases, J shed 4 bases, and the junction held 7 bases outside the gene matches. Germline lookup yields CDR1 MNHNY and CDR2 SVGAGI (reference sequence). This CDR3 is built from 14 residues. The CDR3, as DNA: TGTGCCAGCAGTATAGCGGGACCCTTTTACGAGCAGTACTTC. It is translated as CASSIAGPFYEQYF.

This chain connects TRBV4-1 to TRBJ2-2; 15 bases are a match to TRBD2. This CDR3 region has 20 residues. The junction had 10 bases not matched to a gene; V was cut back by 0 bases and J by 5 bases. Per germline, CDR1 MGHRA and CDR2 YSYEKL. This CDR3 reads CASSQDPGGLAGGETGELFF. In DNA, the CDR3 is TGCGCCAGCAGCCAAGATCCGGGGGGACTAGCGGGAGGAGAGACCGGGGAGCTGTTTTTT.

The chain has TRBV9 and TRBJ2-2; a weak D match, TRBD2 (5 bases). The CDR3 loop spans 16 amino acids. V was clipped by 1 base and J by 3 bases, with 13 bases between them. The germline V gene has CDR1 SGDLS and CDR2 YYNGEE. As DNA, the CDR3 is TGTGCCAGCAGCGTAAGAGGGAGTATTGACACCGGGGAGCTGTTTTTT. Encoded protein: CASSVRGSIDTGELFF.

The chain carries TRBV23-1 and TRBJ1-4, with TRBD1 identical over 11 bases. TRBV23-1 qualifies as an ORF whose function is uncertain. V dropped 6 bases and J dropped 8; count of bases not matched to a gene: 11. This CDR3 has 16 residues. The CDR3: CASRRGQGADDEKLFF. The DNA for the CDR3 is TGCGCCAGCAGGAGAGGACAGGGGGCCGATGACGAAAAACTGTTTTTT.

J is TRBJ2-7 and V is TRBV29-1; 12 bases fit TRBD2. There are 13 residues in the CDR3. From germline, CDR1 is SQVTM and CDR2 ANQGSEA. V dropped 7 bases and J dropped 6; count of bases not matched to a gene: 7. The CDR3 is CSERLAGDFEQYF. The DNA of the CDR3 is TGCAGCGAGAGACTAGCGGGAGACTTCGAGCAGTACTTC.

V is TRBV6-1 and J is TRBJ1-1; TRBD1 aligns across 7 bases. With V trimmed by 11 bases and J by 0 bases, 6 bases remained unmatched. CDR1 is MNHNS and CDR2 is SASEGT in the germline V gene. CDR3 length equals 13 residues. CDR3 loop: CAQGQLLNTEAFF. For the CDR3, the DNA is TGTGCCCAGGGACAGTTACTGAACACTGAAGCTTTCTTT.

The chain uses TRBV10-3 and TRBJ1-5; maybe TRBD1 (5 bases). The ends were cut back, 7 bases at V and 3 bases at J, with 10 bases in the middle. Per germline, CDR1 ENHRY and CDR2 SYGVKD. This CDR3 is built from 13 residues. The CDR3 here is CAITPGNNQPQHF. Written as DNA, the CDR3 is TGTGCCATCACTCCAGGGAACAATCAGCCCCAGCATTTT.

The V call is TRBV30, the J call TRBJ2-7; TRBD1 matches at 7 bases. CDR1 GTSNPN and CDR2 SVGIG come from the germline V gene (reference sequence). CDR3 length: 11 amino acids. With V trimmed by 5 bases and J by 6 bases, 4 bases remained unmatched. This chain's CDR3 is CAWGTGVEQYF. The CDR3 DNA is TGTGCCTGGGGTACAGGGGTCGAGCAGTACTTC.

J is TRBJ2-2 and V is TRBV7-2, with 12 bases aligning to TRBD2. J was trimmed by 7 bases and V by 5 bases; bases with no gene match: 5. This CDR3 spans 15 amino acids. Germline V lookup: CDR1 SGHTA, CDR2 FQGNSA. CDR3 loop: CASSPMTSGSGELFF. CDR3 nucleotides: TGTGCCAGCAGCCCAATGACTAGCGGGAGCGGGGAGCTGTTTTTT.

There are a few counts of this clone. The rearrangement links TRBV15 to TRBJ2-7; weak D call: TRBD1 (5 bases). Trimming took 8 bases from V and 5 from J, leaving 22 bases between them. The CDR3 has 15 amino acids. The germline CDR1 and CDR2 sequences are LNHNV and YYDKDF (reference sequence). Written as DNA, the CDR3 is TGTGCCACCGGAAATCCAAATAGGGGCTTCGACGAGCAGTACTTC. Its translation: CATGNPNRGFDEQYF.

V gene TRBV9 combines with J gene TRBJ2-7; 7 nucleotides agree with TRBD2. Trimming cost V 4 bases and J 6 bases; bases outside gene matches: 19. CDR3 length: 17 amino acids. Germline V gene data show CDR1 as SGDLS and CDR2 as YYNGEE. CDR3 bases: TGTGCCAGCAGCTCCCGGATGATTACTAGCGCCGGGAGCGAGCAGTACTTC. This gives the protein CASSSRMITSAGSEQYF.

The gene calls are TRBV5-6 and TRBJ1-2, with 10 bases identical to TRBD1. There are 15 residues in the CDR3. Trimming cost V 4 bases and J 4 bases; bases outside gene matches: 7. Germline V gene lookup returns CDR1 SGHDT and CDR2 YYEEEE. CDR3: CASSGGDRGLYGYTF. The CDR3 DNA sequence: TGTGCCAGCAGCGGAGGGGACAGGGGCCTCTATGGCTACACCTTC.

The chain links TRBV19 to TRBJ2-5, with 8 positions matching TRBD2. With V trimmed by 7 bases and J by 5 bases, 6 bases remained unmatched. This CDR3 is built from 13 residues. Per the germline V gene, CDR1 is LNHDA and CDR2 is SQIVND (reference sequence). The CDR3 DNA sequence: TGTGCCAGTACAACCGGGACTAGTGAGACCCAGTACTTC. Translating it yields CASTTGTSETQYF.

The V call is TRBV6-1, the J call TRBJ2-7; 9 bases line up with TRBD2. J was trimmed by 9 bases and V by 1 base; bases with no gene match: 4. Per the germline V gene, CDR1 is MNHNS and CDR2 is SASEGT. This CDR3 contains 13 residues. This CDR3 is CASSEVWGLAQYF. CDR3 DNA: TGTGCCAGCAGTGAAGTCTGGGGACTAGCGCAGTACTTC.

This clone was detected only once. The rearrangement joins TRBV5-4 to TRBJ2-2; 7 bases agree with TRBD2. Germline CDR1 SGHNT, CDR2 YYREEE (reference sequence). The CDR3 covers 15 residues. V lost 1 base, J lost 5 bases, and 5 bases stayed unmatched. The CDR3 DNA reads TGTGCCAGCAGCTTGTTACGGGGGGAGACCGGGGAGCTGTTTTTT. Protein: CASSLLRGETGELFF. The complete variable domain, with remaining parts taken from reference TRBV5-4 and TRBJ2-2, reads ETGVTQSPTHLIKTRGQQVTLRCSSQSGHNTVSWYQQALGQGPQFIFQYYREEENGRGNFPPRFSGLQFPNYSSELNVNALELDDSALYLCASSLLRGETGELFFGEGSRLTVL.